This entry concerns a single T cell receptor beta chain. Germline loops: CDR1 MNHNS, CDR2 SASEGT. This CDR3 spans 14 amino acids. Trimming shortened V by 9 bases and J by 5 bases, and 17 bases separated the two germline ends. The data are from a study of OX40 agonist ivuxolimab in advanced cancers. The table came from immunoSEQ multiplex PCR; TCRdb's copy has only in-frame clones and leaves some out. This sample has 85,000 to 130,000 clones, with 90% found just once. The V and J genes are TRBV6-1 and TRBJ2-1; D gene unclear. The clonotype was recovered from an adult with an advanced solid tumor such as melanoma, head and neck, liver or kidney cancer. The sequences come from CD4+ or CD8+ T cells sorted from blood, collected in a trial of the OX40 agonist ivuxolimab. CDR3 amino acids: CASSTRAPNNEQFF. Here the CDR3 DNA reads TGTGCCAGTTCGACGAGAGCGCCCAACAATGAGCAGTTCTTC.